Reported below is one T cell receptor (beta chain). The antigen is not known. Every patient had relapsed following autologous stem cell transplantation, and cohorts differed in brentuximab vedotin exposure. CDR3 length equals 17 residues. V trimming: 0 bases; J trimming: 1 base; junction bases outside the gene matches: 6. The germline V gene encodes CDR1 WSHSY and CDR2 SAAADI. The sample belongs to a study of PD-1 blockade in classical Hodgkin lymphoma. Findings and limits, study-wide: Although disease activity or prior therapy may be involved, causes of the repertoire differences remain undefined. Newly diagnosed patients were said to have less baseline TCR diversity than healthy donors did. Any patient who commenced nivolumab under 1 year after ASCT was excluded.

Using immunoSEQ multiplex PCR, the repertoire was profiled, and TCRdb retains in-frame clones only, with some absent. The sample lists around 39,000 clones, less than 85% seen once, with about 16% in the top ten. Sequenced here: peripheral blood mononuclear cells (PBMCs), sampled before the second cycle of nivolumab. The sequence came from a human donor with classical Hodgkin lymphoma. The V gene is TRBV10-2, the J gene TRBJ2-5, with 9 positions matching TRBD2. The CDR3 DNA is TGCGCCAGCAGTGAGTCTGCGGGGGGGCCTATCCAAGAGACCCAGTACTTC. This encodes CASSESAGGPIQETQYF.